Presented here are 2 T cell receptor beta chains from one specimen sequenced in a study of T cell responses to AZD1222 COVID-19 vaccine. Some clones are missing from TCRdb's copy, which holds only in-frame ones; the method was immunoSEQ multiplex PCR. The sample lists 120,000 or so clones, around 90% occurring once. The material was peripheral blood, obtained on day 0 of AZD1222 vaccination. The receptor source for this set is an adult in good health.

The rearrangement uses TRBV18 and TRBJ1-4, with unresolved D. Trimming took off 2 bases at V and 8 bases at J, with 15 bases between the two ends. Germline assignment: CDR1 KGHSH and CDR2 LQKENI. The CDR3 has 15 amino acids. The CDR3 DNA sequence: TGTGCCAGCTCACCAGGGAGGGAGTTTAAGGAAAAACTGTTTTTT. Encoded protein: CASSPGREFKEKLFF. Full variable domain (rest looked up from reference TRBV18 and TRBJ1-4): NAGVMQNPRHLVRRRGQEARLRCSPMKGHSHVYWYRQLPEEGLKFMVYLQKENIIDESGMPKERFSAEFPKEGPSILRIQQVVRGDSAAYFCASSPGREFKEKLFFGSGTQLSVL.

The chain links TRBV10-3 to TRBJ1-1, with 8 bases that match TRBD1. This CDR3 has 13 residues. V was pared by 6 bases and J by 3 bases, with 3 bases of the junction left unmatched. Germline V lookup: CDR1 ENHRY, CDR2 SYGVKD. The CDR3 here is CAIRDRVHTEAFF. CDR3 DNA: TGTGCCATCAGGGACAGGGTCCACACTGAAGCTTTCTTT.